The source of this T cell receptor (beta chain) is a study of blood T cell repertoires in COVID-19. Study-level information: Samples taken during acute and convalescent COVID-19 were collected in the United States, Italy and Spain. The cDNA or gDNA used as material had been derived from T cells, B-cell-depleted T cells, or PBMCs.

How the authors handled the data: Reference gene primer amplification yielded estimated nucleated cell counts. Some clones are missing from TCRdb's copy, which holds only in-frame ones; the method was immunoSEQ multiplex PCR. The V and J calls and clone size come from that table; D and trimming were worked out from the DNA. This table holds fewer than 130,000 clones, roughly 87% found once. V was pared by 3 bases and J by 7 bases, with 18 bases between. The CDR3 consists of 15 residues. Germline CDR1 reads MDHEN; CDR2 reads SYDVKM. The chain joins TRBV28 to TRBJ1-2; D gene uncertain. The receptor's source is a human donor in a cohort sampled during active COVID-19. The sample consisted of peripheral blood. CDR3 residues: CASSLSRGRLSGYTF. As DNA, the CDR3 is TGTGCCAGCAGTTTGAGCAGAGGCCGTCTAAGTGGCTACACCTTC.